This TCR beta chain was obtained from a study of PD-L1 blockade in urothelial cancer. The study, taken as a whole, reports: By 3 weeks, tumor-associated blood clones had expanded more in durable-benefit patients.

Looked up from germline, CDR1 is SNHLY and CDR2 is FYNNEI. Trimming took 6 bases from V and 3 from J, leaving 12 bases between them. The CDR3 is 14 amino acids. Produced via immunoSEQ multiplex PCR; TCRdb's table is partial and in-frame only. In the table there are about 100,000 clones, approximately 90% of which are singletons. This clone was recorded only once. Its antigen is currently unknown. Source: PBMCs, taken around atezolizumab (anti-PD-L1) treatment. The TCR was taken from a woman older than 75 with urothelial cancer. This chain connects TRBV2 to TRBJ1-5; tentative D call: TRBD1 (6 bases). Written as DNA, the CDR3 is TGTGCCAGCAGACACAGGGACCCCAATCAGCCCCAGCATTTT. This encodes CASRHRDPNQPQHF.